This TCR beta chain comes out of a study of identical twins. Findings and limits, study-wide: With abundant cord blood beta clonotypes, insertions were fewer; memory repertoires showed no such pattern.

Regarding this clonotype: Its antigen is as yet unknown.

The J segment lost 3 bases and the V segment lost 3 bases, leaving 4 bases of the junction unmatched. The CDR3 spans 14 residues. Per germline, CDR1 SGHRS and CDR2 YFSETQ. Each cDNA held unique molecular identifiers, and template switching gave it a universal primer site. TCRdb re-called the 5' RACE reads through MiXCR, storing one row per CDR3 protein. Of under 250,000 distinct CDR3 sequences listed, 10% to 15% were seen once; the top ten hold roughly 4.2%. These same records also appear under a second study, on yellow fever vaccine responses in identical twins.

The receptor's source is a young woman in good health. Sequencing was performed on memory (CD45RO+) T cells sorted from blood. The V call is TRBV5-1, the J call TRBJ2-7; 9 bases fit TRBD1. CDR3 residues: CASSWGQGVYEQYF. DNA for the CDR3: TGCGCCAGCAGCTGGGGACAGGGTGTCTACGAGCAGTACTTC.